The entry that follows covers one T cell receptor beta chain sequence. Its target is unknown. Exclusion applied to patients with other autoimmune diseases, uncontrolled infections, pregnancy or lactation. Clinical symptoms, serum thyroxine, TRAb, thyroid ultrasound and orbital computed tomography determined diagnosis. Researchers took RNA transcripts and amplified TCR beta CDR3 regions from them. The workflow started with a first-round RT-PCR run with HTBI primers and then moved on to a second-round multiplex PCR. TCRdb recomputed calls from the multiplex PCR reads with MiXCR, one row per CDR3 protein. The sample has 1 million to 1.3 million distinct CDR3 sequences, about 36% seen once; the top ten hold over 8.5%. The sample belongs to a study of Graves' ophthalmopathy and Graves' hyperthyroidism. Study results and limitations: A majority of expanded thyroid clonotypes exceeding 0.001 frequency were likewise present in blood.

Sequences were obtained from peripheral blood or thyroid tissue (not recorded which). The sequence was obtained from an adult man with Graves' hyperthyroidism.

In DNA, the CDR3 is TGTGCCAGCGGGTCTCTCGGTAGCAATCAGCCCCAGCATTTT. It is translated as CASGSLGSNQPQHF. The gene calls are TRBV27 and TRBJ1-5; unclear D gene. The length of the CDR3 is 14 residues. V shed 8 bases and J shed 0 bases, with 11 bases lying between them. Germline V gene lookup returns CDR1 MNHEY and CDR2 SMNVEV (reference sequence).